This paragraph reports one T cell receptor beta chain. This clonotype has more than one count but fewer than ten. Its antigen remains undetermined. Nothing much larger sits one base from this clone, and base qualities are not available. This sample was sequenced with an Illumina HiSeq 1500. TCRdb trimmed public reads at Q25 via fastp, called clones via MiXCR and kept in-frame beta chains. Rows matching on CDR3 protein sequence are summarized as one entry with the most common DNA and genes. This sample lists about 120,000 distinct CDR3 sequences; around 30% were detected once. In total, the top ten clones hold 35% to 50% of the sample. The data are from a study of T cell repertoires in cytomegalovirus infection (dated by TCRdb to between 2018 and 2021). At the level of the whole study: The peptide stimulations were aimed at well-studied HLA-B-restricted epitopes as well as recently identified HLA-C-restricted CMV epitopes, whose presentation resists viral immunomodulation. The HLA type of each donor mattered for the analysis, because public TCR beta signatures pointed to carriage of CMV infection along with the matching HLA type. The study at large found these results: In both this cohort and an independent roughly 350-donor cohort, the cumulative frequency of public TCR beta family members distinguished carriers of CMV infection plus the relevant HLA type. The ex vivo response was dominated by HLA-C-restricted CMV-specific TCR beta clonotypes, which also provided the single most frequent clonotype in two of eight donors.

The CDR1 and CDR2 encoded by the germline V gene (reference sequence) are LNHDA and SQIVND. CDR3 length: 17 amino acids, cysteine to phenylalanine. Solely the CDR3 DNA is kept, with 51 bases framed from the first base. The junction shows trimming of 5 bases on V and 0 bases on J, plus 20 bases between the germline ends. The sample's treatment or condition, from its label and the paper: in vitro stimulation with specific CMV peptide epitopes to enrich CMV-specific T cells. The sample here was CD8+ T cells from cultured PBMCs, taken from culture after CMV antigen stimulation. The V gene is TRBV19 and the J gene is TRBJ2-7; TRBD2 is perhaps the D gene, given 5 matching bases. This clonotype was sampled from a human donor in good health (CMV status not recorded). Some clones in this sample may be carry-over from other donors' samples. CDR3 sequence: CASSYILSEGLSYEQYF. The DNA is as follows: TGTGCCAGTAGTTACATCCTGAGCGAGGGTCTCTCCTACGAGCAGTACTTC.